The clone carrying this T cell receptor beta chain was recorded a few times. Its antigen remains unidentified. The CDR3 loop spans 14 amino acids. V was cut by 0 bases and J by 9 bases, with 10 bases left in between. In germline, CDR1 is SGHTS, CDR2 YDEGEE. Vbeta (60) and Jbeta (13) primers were used in the PCR. Clones were sequenced by immunoSEQ multiplex PCR, and TCRdb holds only the in-frame ones, with some missing. The table lists under 200,000 clones, over 70% of them singletons. The data derive from a study of cytomegalovirus exposure and HLA in healthy donors. Notes on the study in general: With further analysis later on, most CMV-associated TCR beta chains appeared HLA-restricted. DRB1 showed the most TCR associations and HLA-C the fewest in a later analysis, as rates varied by HLA locus.

The clonotype was recovered from a woman aged 30 to 39 in good health and CMV-seronegative. Source material: PBMCs. The J gene is TRBJ1-6, the V gene TRBV5-8, with D possibly being TRBD1 (6 bases). The CDR3 sequence is CASSLDRVSSPLHF. Here the CDR3 DNA reads TGTGCCAGCAGCTTGGACAGGGTCAGTTCACCCCTCCACTTT. The full variable domain, its missing parts supplied by reference TRBV5-8 and TRBJ1-6, is EAGVTQSPTHLIKTRGQQATLRCSPISGHTSVYWYQQALGLGLQFLLWYDEGEERNRGNFPPRFSGRQFPNYSSELNVNALELEDSALYLCASSLDRVSSPLHFGNGTRLTVT.